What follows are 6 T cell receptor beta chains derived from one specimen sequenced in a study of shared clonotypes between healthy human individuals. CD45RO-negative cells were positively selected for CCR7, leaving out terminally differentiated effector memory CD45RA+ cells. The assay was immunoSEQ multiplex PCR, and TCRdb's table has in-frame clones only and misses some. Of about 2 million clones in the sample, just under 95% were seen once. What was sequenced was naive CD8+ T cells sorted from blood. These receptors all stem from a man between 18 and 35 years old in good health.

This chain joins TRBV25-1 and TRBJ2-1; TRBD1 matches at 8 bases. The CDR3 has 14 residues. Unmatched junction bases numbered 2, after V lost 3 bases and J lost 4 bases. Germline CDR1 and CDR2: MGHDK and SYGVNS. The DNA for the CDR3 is TGTGCCAGCAGTGACAGGGGGCTATACAATGAGCAGTTCTTC. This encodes CASSDRGLYNEQFF.

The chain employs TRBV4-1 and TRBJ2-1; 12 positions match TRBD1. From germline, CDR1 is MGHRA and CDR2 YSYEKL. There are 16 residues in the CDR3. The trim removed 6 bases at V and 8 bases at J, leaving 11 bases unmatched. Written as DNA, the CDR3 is TGCGCCAGCAGGCCGACGGGGACAGGGGGCTTCTATGAGCAGTTCTTC. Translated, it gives CASRPTGTGGFYEQFF.

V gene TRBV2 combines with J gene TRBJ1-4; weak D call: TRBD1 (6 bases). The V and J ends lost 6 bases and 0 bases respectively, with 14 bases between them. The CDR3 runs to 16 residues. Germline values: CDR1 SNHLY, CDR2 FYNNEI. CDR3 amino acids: CASSRPEGATNEKLFF. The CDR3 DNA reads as TGTGCCAGCAGCCGTCCGGAGGGGGCAACTAATGAAAAACTGTTTTTT.

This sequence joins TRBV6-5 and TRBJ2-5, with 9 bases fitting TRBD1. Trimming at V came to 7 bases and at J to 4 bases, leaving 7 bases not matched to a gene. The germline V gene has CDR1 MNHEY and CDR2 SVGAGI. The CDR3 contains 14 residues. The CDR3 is CASTSTGGGETQYF. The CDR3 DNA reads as TGTGCCAGCACCTCGACAGGGGGAGGAGAGACCCAGTACTTC.

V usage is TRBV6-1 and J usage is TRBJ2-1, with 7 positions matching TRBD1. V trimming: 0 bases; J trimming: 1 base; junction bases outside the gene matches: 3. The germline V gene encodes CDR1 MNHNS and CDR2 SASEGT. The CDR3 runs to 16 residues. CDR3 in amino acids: CASSEAPQGSYNEQFF. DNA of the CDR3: TGTGCCAGCAGTGAAGCGCCACAGGGGTCCTACAATGAGCAGTTCTTC.

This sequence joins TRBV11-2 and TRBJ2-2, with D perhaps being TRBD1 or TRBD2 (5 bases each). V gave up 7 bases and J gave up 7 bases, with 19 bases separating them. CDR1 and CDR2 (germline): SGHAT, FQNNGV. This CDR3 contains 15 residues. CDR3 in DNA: TGTGCCAGCATCGAGGGAAGGGGAATGGGCGGGGAGCTGTTTTTT. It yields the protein CASIEGRGMGGELFF.